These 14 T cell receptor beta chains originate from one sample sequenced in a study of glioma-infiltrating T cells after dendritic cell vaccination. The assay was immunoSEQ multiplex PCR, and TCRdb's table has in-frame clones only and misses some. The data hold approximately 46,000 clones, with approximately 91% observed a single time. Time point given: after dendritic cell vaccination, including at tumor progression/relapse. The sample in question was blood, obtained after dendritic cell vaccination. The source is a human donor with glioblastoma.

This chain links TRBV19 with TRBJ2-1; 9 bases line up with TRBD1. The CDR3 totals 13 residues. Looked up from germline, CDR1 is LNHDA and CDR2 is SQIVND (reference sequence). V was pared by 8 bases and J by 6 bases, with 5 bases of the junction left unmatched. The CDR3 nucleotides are TGTGCCAGTGGCGACAGGGGGGGCAATGAGCAGTTCTTC. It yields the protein CASGDRGGNEQFF.

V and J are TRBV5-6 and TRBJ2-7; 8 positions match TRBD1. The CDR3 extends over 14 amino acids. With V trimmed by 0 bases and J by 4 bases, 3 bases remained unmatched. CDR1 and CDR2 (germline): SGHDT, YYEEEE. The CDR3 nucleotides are TGTGCCAGCAGCTTGGGGACAGGGCGATACGAGCAGTACTTC. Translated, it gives CASSLGTGRYEQYF. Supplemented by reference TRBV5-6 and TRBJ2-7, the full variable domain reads DAGVTQSPTHLIKTRGQQVTLRCSPKSGHDTVSWYQQALGQGPQFIFQYYEEEERQRGNFPDRFSGHQFPNYSSELNVNALLLGDSALYLCASSLGTGRYEQYFGPGTRLTVT.

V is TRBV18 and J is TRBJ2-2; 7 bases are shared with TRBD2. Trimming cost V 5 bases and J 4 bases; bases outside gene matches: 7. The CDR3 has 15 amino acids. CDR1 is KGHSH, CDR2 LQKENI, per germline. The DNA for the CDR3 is TGTGCCAGCTCATCGGCGGGAGTTGGCACCGGGGAGCTGTTTTTT. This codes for CASSSAGVGTGELFF.

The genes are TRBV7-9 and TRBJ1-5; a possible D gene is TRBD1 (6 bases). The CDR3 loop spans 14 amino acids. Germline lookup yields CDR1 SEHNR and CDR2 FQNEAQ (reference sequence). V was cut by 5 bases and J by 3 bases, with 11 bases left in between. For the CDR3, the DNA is TGTGCCAGCAGCCTAACAGGGTTCAATCAGCCCCAGCATTTT. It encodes CASSLTGFNQPQHF.

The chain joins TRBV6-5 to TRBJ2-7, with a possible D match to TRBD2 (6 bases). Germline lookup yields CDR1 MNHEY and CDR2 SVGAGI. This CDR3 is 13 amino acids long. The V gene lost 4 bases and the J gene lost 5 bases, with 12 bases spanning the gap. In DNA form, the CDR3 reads TGTGCCAGCAGTTCCCGGACGGGAGACGAGCAGTACTTC. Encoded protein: CASSSRTGDEQYF.

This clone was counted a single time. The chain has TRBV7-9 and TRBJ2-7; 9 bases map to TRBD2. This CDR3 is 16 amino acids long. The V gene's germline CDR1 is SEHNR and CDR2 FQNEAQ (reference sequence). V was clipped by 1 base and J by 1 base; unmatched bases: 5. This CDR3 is CASSLVGSGSSYEQYF. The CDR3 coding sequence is TGTGCCAGCAGCTTAGTCGGTAGCGGGAGTTCCTACGAGCAGTACTTC.

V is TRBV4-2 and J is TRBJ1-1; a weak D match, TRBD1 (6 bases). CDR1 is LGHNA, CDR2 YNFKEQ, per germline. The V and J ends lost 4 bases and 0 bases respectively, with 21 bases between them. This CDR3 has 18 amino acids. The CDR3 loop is CASSLRGGIDRLNTEAFF. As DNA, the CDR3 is TGTGCCAGCAGCCTAAGAGGGGGAATCGACAGGCTGAACACTGAAGCTTTCTTT.

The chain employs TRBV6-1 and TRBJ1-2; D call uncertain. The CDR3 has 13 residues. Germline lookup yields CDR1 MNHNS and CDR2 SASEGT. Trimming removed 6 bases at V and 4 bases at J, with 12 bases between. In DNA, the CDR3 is TGTGCCAGCAGCTTGAGGCCTTCCTATGGCTACACCTTC. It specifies CASSLRPSYGYTF.

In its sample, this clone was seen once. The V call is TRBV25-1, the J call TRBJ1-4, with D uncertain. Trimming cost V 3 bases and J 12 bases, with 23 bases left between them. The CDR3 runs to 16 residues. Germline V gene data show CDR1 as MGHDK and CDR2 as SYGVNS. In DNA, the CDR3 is TGTGCCAGCAGTGAGGCATCATCGGGCCGCGGAGGGCAACTGTTTTTT. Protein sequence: CASSEASSGRGGQLFF.

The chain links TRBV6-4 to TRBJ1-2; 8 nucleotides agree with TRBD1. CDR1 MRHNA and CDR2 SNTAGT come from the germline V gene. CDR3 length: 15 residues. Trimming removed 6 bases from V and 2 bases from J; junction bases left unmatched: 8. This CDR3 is CASSFRGQGNYGYTF. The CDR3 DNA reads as TGTGCCAGCAGCTTTCGTGGACAGGGAAACTATGGCTACACCTTC.

The CDR3 sequence: CASSFVGARYGYTF. For the CDR3, the DNA is TGTGCCAGCAGCTTTGTGGGGGCAAGGTATGGCTACACCTTC. The J gene is TRBJ1-2, the V gene TRBV11-3; D is perhaps TRBD1 (6 bases). Germline lookup yields CDR1 SGHNT and CDR2 YENEEA. The CDR3 contains 14 residues. V was cut by 3 bases and J by 5 bases, with 13 bases left in between.

The CDR3 spells CAISESSGPQHF. The CDR3 region has the DNA TGTGCCATCAGTGAGTCCAGCGGACCCCAGCATTTT. V and J are TRBV10-3 and TRBJ1-5; D remains ambiguous. V was shortened by 0 bases and J by 10 bases, with 7 bases between the two germline ends. The CDR3 sequence is 12 residues long. Germline loops: CDR1 ENHRY, CDR2 SYGVKD.

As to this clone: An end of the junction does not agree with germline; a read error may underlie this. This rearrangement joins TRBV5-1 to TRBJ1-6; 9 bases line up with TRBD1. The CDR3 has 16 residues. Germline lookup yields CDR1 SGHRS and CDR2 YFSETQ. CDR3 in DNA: TGCGCCAGCAGCGAACTAACAGGGGGCAATAATTCACCCCTTCACTTT. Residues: CASSELTGGNNSPLHF.

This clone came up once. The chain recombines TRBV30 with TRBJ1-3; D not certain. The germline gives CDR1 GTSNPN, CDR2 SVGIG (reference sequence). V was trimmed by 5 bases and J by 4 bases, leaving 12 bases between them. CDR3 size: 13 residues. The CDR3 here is CAWEAVWGNTIYF. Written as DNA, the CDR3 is TGTGCCTGGGAGGCGGTATGGGGAAACACCATATATTTT. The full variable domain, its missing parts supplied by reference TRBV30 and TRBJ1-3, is SQTIHQWPATLVQPVGSPLSLECTVEGTSNPNLYWYRQAAGRGLQLLFYSVGIGQISSEVPQNLSASRPQDRQFILSSKKLLLSDSGFYLCAWEAVWGNTIYFGEGSWLTVV.